Shown below are 13 T cell receptor beta chains from a single sample sequenced in a study of monozygotic twins with inflammatory bowel disease. TCRdb reprocessed the 5' RACE reads and reports one entry per CDR3 protein, with no DNA. This sample lists about 300,000 distinct CDR3 sequences; its ten largest clones have 5.6%. Sequencing input: blood. Receptors were obtained from a human donor with ulcerative colitis or Crohn's disease, or a healthy co-twin of an affected twin (not recorded which).

The chain links TRBV9 to TRBJ2-7; TCRdb calls TRBD2, which cannot be checked without DNA. There are 15 residues in the CDR3. The germline V gene encodes CDR1 SGDLS and CDR2 YYNGEE. The chain's CDR3 is CASSVDGTISYEQYF.

This chain connects TRBV5-1 to TRBJ2-3; TCRdb reports TRBD1, a call that lacks DNA to check it against. The CDR3 has 15 residues. From germline, CDR1 is SGHRS and CDR2 YFSETQ. CDR3 region: CASSLAGTVTDTQYF.

This chain joins TRBV25-1 and TRBJ2-1; the TCRdb D gene call, TRBD2, has no DNA to confirm it. Germline CDR1 reads MGHDK; CDR2 reads SYGVNS. The CDR3 loop spans 14 amino acids. The CDR3 loop reads CASRLAGGLNEQFF.

J is TRBJ1-4 and V is TRBV27; the D call of TRBD1 rests on TCRdb alone, since no DNA is present to check it. The germline CDR1 and CDR2 sequences are MNHEY and SMNVEV (reference sequence). This CDR3 region has 15 residues. CDR3 region: CASSFWGATNEKLFF.

The chain employs TRBV12-3 or TRBV12-4 and TRBJ2-7; without DNA, the TCRdb call of TRBD1 cannot be checked. The CDR3 is 15 residues long. Here the CDR3 reads CASSRGGSTNYEQYF.

The rearrangement joins TRBV4-2 to TRBJ2-3; checking the TCRdb D call of TRBD2 is not possible without DNA. The germline V gene has CDR1 LGHNA and CDR2 YNFKEQ. The CDR3 totals 16 residues. CDR3: CASSNAGGGTTDTQYF.

The CDR3 region is CASSRPGITNEKLFF. The chain employs TRBV7-9 and TRBJ1-4; TCRdb reports TRBD1, a call that lacks DNA to check it against. Germline-derived CDR1 and CDR2 are SEHNR and FQNEAQ (reference sequence). The CDR3 loop spans 15 amino acids.

The rearrangement uses TRBV4-3 and TRBJ2-1. In germline, CDR1 is LGHNA, CDR2 YSLEER. CDR3 length: 15 residues. CDR3 amino acids: CASSHSEVSYNEQFF.

The rearrangement uses TRBV5-1 and TRBJ1-6. Germline V gives CDR1 SGHRS, CDR2 YFSETQ. The CDR3 has 17 amino acids. The chain's CDR3 is CASSLDTGSSYNSPLHF.

This chain joins TRBV27 and TRBJ2-7; TCRdb calls TRBD1, which cannot be checked without DNA. The CDR3 contains 15 residues. Germline lookup yields CDR1 MNHEY and CDR2 SMNVEV (reference sequence). This CDR3 reads CASSTKRTGRYEQYF.

The chain joins TRBV20-1 to TRBJ2-3; the TCRdb D gene call, TRBD2, has no DNA to confirm it. The length of the CDR3 is 16 residues. CDR1 DFQATT and CDR2 SNEGSKA come from the germline V gene (reference sequence). The CDR3 reads CSASFSGLGDGDTQYF.

The V gene is TRBV27, the J gene TRBJ2-4; TCRdb returns TRBD1, unconfirmable since there is no DNA. The CDR3 spans 16 residues. In germline, CDR1 is MNHEY, CDR2 SMNVEV (reference sequence). The CDR3 sequence is CASSAYSGFGKNIQYF.

The CDR3 loop reads CSAPATGGPVEQYF. The J gene is TRBJ2-7, the V gene TRBV20-1; TCRdb reports TRBD2, a call that lacks DNA to check it against. Germline V gene data show CDR1 as DFQATT and CDR2 as SNEGSKA (reference sequence). CDR3 length equals 14 residues.